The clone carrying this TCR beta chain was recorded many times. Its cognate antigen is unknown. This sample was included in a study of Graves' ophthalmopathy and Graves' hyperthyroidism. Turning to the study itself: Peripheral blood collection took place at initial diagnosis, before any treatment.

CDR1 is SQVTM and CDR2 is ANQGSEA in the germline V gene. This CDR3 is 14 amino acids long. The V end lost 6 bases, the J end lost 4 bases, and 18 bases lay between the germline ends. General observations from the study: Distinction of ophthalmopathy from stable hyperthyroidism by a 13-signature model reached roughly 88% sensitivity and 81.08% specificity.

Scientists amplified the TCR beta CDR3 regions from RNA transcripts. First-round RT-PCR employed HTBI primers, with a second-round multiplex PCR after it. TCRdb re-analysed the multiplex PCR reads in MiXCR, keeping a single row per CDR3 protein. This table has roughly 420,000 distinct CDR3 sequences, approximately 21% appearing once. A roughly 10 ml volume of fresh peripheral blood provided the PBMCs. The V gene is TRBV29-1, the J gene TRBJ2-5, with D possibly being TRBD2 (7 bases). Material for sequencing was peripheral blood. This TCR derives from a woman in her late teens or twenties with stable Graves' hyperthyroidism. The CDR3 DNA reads TGCAGCGTGCGGGGAGGGGGTTCCGGAGAGACCCAGTACTTC. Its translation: CSVRGGGSGETQYF.